Listed here are 2 T cell receptor beta chains from one sample, sequenced in a study of blood T cell repertoires in COVID-19. Assay: immunoSEQ multiplex PCR; the TCRdb copy retains only in-frame clones and omits some. The sample shows roughly 320,000 clones, 70% to 90% of them seen only once. The sequencing input was PBMCs or T cells enriched from blood (not recorded which). Receptor source: a man under 40 who had recovered from COVID-19.

The chain combines TRBV7-2 with TRBJ2-7, with D possibly TRBD2 on 6 matching bases. The CDR3 runs to 12 residues. Germline assignment: CDR1 SGHTA and CDR2 FQGNSA. The germline V and J ends were trimmed by 6 bases and 5 bases, with 11 bases remaining between them. CDR3 nucleotides: TGTGCCAGCAGTAGGAGGGAACACGAGCAGTACTTC. This codes for CASSRREHEQYF.

This rearrangement joins TRBV5-4 to TRBJ2-5, with 9 bases lining up with TRBD1. The V gene end was trimmed by 0 bases and the J gene end by 6 bases; junction bases not matched to a gene: 6. The CDR3 contains 15 residues. CDR1 is SGHNT, CDR2 YYREEE, per germline (reference sequence). The CDR3 region is CASSLGDRAVQTQYF. DNA for the CDR3: TGTGCCAGCAGCTTGGGGGACAGGGCCGTCCAGACCCAGTACTTC. The full variable domain, its missing parts supplied by reference TRBV5-4 and TRBJ2-5, is ETGVTQSPTHLIKTRGQQVTLRCSSQSGHNTVSWYQQALGQGPQFIFQYYREEENGRGNFPPRFSGLQFPNYSSELNVNALELDDSALYLCASSLGDRAVQTQYFGPGTRLLVL.